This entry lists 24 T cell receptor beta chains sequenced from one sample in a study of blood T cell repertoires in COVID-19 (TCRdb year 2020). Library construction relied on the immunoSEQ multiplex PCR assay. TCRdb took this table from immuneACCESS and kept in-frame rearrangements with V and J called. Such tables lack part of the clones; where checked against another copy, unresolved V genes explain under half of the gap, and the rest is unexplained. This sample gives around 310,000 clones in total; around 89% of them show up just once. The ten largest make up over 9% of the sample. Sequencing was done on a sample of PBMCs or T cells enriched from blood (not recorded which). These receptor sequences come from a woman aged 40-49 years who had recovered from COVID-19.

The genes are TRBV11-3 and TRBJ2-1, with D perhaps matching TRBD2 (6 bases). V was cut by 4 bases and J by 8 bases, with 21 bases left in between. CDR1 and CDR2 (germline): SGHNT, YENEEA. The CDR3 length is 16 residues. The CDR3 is CASSSGAGSVWDEQFF. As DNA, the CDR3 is TGTGCCAGCAGCTCTGGGGCGGGGAGTGTGTGGGATGAGCAGTTCTTC. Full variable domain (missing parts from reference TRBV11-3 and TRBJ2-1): EAGVVQSPRYKIIEKKQPVAFWCNPISGHNTLYWYLQNLGQGPELLIRYENEEAVDDSQLPKDRFSAERLKGVDSTLKIQPAELGDSAVYLCASSSGAGSVWDEQFFGPGTRLTVL.

CDR3 in amino acids: CASKGSGGNTEAFF. CDR3 bases: TGTGCCAGCAAAGGGTCAGGGGGGAACACTGAAGCTTTCTTT. The chain joins TRBV6-5 to TRBJ1-1; TRBD1 matches 7 bases. Trimming at V came to 7 bases and at J to 1 base, leaving 6 bases not matched to a gene. The CDR3 spans 14 residues. CDR1 is MNHEY and CDR2 is SVGAGI in the germline V gene.

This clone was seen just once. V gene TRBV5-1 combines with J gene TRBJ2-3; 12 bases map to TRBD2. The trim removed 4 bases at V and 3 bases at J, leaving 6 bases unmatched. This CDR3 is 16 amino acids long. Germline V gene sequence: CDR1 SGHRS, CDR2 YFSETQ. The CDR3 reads CASSVRLAGETDTQYF. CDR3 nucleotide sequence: TGCGCCAGCAGCGTCAGACTAGCGGGGGAGACAGATACGCAGTATTTT.

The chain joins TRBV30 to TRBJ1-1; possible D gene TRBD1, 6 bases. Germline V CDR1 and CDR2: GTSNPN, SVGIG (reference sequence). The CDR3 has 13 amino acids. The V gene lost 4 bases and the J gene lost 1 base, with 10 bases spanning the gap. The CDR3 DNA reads TGTGCCTGGAACTTGGGACAGAACACTGAAGCTTTCTTT. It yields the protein CAWNLGQNTEAFF.

The CDR3 loop reads CASSLPTSGGQETQYF. Here the CDR3 DNA reads TGCGCCAGCAGCCTACCGACTAGCGGGGGACAAGAGACCCAGTACTTC. The gene calls are TRBV5-1 and TRBJ2-5, with 12 positions matching TRBD2. The CDR3 totals 16 residues. Per germline, CDR1 SGHRS and CDR2 YFSETQ. Trimming removed 4 bases from V and 2 bases from J; junction bases left unmatched: 6.

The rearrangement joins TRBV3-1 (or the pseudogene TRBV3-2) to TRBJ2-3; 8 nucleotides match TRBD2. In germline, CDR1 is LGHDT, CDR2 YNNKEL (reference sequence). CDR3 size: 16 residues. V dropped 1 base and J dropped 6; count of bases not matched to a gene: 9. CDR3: CASSQGSGVLMDTQYF. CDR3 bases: TGTGCCAGCAGCCAAGGTAGCGGGGTGCTCATGGATACGCAGTATTTT.

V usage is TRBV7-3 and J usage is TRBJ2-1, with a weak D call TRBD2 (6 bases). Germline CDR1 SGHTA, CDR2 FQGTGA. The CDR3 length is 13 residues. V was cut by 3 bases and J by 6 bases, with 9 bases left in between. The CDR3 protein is CASSFVGGNEQFF. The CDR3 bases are TGTGCCAGCAGCTTCGTCGGGGGCAATGAGCAGTTCTTC.

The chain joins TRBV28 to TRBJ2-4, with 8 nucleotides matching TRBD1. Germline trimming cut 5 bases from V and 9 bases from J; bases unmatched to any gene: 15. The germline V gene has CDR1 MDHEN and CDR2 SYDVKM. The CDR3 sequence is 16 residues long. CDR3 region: CASSNLRTGRRGIQYF. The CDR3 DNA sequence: TGTGCCAGCAGTAACCTTAGGACAGGGCGGCGGGGCATTCAGTACTTC.

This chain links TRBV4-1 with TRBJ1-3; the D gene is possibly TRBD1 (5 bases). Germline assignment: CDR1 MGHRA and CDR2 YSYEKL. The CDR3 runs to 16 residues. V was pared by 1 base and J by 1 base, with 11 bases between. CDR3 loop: CASSQVSRASGNTIYF. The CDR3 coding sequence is TGCGCCAGCAGCCAAGTTTCCAGGGCGTCTGGAAACACCATATATTTT.

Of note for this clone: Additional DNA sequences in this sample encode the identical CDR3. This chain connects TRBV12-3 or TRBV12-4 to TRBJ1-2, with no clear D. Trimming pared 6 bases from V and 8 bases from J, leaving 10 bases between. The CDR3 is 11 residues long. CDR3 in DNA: TGTGCCAGCAGCCTGACGGGGGGCTACACCTTC. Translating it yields CASSLTGGYTF.

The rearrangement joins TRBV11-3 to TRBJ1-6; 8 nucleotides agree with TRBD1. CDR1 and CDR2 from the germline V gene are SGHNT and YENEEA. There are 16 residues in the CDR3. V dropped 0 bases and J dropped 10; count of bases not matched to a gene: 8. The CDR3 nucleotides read TGTGCCAGCAGCTTAGATGGGGCAGGGGGCGTATCACCCCTCCACTTT. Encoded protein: CASSLDGAGGVSPLHF.

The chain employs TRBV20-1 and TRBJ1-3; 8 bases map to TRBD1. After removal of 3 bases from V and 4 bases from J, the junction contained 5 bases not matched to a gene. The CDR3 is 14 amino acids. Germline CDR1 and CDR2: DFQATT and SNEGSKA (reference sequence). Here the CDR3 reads CSASWTGSGNTIYF. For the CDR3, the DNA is TGCAGTGCTAGTTGGACAGGGTCCGGAAACACCATATATTTT.

DNA of the CDR3: TGTGCCAGCAGCTTGGGACTAGGAGGTGGGGAGACCCAGTACTTC. It is translated as CASSLGLGGGETQYF. The chain combines TRBV5-4 with TRBJ2-5; D might be TRBD2 (6 bases). Trimming removed 0 bases at V and 5 bases at J, with 14 bases between. This CDR3 comprises 15 residues. Germline V gene data show CDR1 as SGHNT and CDR2 as YYREEE (reference sequence). Drawing the rest from reference TRBV5-4 and TRBJ2-5, the complete variable domain is ETGVTQSPTHLIKTRGQQVTLRCSSQSGHNTVSWYQQALGQGPQFIFQYYREEENGRGNFPPRFSGLQFPNYSSELNVNALELDDSALYLCASSLGLGGGETQYFGPGTRLLVL.

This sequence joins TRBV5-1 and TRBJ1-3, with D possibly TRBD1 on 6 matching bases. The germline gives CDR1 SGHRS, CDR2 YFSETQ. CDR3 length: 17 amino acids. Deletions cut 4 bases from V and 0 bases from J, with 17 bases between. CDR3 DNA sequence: TGCGCCAGCAGCGTCTCAGGGGCACGAATCTCTGGAAACACCATATATTTT. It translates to CASSVSGARISGNTIYF. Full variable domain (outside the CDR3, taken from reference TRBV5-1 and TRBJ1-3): KAGVTQTPRYLIKTRGQQVTLSCSPISGHRSVSWYQQTPGQGLQFLFEYFSETQRNKGNFPGRFSGRQFSNSRSEMNVSTLELGDSALYLCASSVSGARISGNTIYFGEGSWLTVV.

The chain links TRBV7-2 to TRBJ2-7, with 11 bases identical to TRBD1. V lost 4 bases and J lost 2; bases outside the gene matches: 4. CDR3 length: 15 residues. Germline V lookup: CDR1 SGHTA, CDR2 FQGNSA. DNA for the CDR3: TGTGCCAGCAGCTCCCCGGGACAGGGGGCCTACGAGCAGTACTTC. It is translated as CASSSPGQGAYEQYF.

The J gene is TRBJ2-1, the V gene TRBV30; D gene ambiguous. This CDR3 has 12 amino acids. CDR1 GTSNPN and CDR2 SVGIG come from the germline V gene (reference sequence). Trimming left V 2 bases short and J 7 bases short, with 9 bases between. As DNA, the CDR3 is TGTGCCTGGAGTCCTTCCGGGAATGAGCAGTTCTTC. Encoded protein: CAWSPSGNEQFF.

The CDR3 sequence: CASSPAPGVQSGTQYF. For the CDR3, the DNA is TGTGCCAGCAGCCCCGCCCCCGGGGTACAGAGTGGGACCCAGTACTTC. The V call is TRBV9, the J call TRBJ2-5; D is possibly TRBD2 (5 bases). V was clipped by 4 bases and J by 7 bases, with 23 bases between them. The CDR3 is 16 residues long. Looked up from germline, CDR1 is SGDLS and CDR2 is YYNGEE.

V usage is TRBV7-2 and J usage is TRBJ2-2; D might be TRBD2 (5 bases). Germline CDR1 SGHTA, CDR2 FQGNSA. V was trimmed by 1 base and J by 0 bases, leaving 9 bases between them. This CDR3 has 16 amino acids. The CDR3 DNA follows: TGTGCCAGCAGCTTAGGCGCCGGGACGAACACCGGGGAGCTGTTTTTT. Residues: CASSLGAGTNTGELFF.

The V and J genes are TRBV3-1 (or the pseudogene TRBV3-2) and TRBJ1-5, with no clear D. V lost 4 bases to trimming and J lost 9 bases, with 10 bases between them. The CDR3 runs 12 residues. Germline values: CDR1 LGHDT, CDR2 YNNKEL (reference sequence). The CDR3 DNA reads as TGTGCCAGCAGCCCCGAGATCGGGCCCCAGCATTTT. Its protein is CASSPEIGPQHF.

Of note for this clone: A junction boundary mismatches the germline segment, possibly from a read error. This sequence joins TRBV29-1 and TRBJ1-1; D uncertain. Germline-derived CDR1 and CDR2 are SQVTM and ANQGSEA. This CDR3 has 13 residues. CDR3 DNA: TGCAGCGTTGAAGAGAGTGTCCCATCCGAGGGCCTCTTT. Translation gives CSVEESVPSEGLF.

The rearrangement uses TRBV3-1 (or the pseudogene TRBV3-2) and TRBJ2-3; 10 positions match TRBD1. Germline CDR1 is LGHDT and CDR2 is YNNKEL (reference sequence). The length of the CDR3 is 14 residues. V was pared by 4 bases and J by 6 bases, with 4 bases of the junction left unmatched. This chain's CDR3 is CASSPGQGVDTQYF. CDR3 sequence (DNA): TGTGCCAGCAGCCCTGGACAGGGGGTTGATACGCAGTATTTT.

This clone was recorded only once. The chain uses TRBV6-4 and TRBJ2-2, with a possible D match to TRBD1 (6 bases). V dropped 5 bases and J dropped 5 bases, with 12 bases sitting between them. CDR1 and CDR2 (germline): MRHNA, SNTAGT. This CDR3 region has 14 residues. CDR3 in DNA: TGTGCCAGCAGTATTTTACAGGGTACCGGGGAGCTGTTTTTT. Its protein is CASSILQGTGELFF.

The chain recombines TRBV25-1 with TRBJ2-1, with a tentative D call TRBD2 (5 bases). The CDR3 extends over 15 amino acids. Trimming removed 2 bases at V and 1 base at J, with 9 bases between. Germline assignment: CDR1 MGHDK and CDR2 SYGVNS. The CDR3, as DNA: TGTGCCAGCAGTGAAACTGGAGGATCCTACAATGAGCAGTTCTTC. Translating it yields CASSETGGSYNEQFF.

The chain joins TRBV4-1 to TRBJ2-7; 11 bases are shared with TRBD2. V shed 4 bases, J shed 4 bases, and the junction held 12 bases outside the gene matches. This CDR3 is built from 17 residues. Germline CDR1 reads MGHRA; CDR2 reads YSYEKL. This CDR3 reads CASSPGLAGPTRYEQYF. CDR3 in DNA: TGCGCCAGCAGCCCTGGACTAGCGGGCCCCACGAGATACGAGCAGTACTTC.